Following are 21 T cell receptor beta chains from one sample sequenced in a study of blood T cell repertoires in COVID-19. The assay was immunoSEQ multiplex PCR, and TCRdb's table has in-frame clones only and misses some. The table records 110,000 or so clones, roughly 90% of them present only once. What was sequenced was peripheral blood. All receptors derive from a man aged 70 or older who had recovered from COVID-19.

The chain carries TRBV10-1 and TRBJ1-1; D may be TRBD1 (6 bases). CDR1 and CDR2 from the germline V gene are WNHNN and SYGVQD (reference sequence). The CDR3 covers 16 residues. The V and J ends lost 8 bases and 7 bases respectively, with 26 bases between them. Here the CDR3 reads CASSPRGGRGLNEAFF. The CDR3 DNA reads TGCGCCAGCTCTCCGCGAGGAGGCAGGGGTTTGAATGAAGCTTTCTTT.

The CDR3 nucleotides read TGTGCCAGCAGCCAAGATGGCACTGGGAGCTCCTACGAGCAGTACTTC. Protein product: CASSQDGTGSSYEQYF. This rearrangement joins TRBV4-2 to TRBJ2-7; a possible D gene is TRBD2 (5 bases). The CDR3 totals 16 residues. Deletions cut 0 bases from V and 0 bases from J, with 12 bases between. CDR1 and CDR2 (germline): LGHNA, YNFKEQ.

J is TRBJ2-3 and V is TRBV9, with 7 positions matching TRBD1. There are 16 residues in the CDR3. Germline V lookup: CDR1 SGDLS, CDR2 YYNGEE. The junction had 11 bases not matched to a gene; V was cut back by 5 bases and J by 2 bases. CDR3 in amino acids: CASSPTLDRFTDTQYF. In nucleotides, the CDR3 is TGTGCCAGCAGTCCCACTCTGGACAGGTTCACAGATACGCAGTATTTT.

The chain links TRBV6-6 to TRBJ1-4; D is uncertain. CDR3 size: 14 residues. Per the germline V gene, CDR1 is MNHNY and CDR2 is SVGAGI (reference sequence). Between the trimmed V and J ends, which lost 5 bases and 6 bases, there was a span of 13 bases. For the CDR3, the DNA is TGTGCCAGCAGTCTCACCGGTCTGGATGAAAAACTGTTTTTT. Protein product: CASSLTGLDEKLFF.

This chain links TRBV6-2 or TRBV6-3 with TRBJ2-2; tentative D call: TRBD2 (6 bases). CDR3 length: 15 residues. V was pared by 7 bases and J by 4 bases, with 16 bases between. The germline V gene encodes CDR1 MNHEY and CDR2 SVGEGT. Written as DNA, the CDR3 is TGTGCCAGCACCCCGGGTGGGGGGATCACCGGGGAGCTGTTTTTT. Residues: CASTPGGGITGELFF.

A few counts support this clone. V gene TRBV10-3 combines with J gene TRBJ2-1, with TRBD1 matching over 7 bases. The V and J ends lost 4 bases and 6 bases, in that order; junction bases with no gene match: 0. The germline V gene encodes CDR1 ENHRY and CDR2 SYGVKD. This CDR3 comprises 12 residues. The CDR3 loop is CAISGDSNEQFF. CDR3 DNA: TGTGCCATCAGTGGGGACAGCAATGAGCAGTTCTTC.

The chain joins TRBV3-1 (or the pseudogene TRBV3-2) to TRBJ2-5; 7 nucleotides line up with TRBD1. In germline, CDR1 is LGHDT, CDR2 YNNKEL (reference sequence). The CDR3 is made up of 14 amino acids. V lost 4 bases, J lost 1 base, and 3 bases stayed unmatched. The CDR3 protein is CASSRGQSQETQYF. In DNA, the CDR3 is TGTGCCAGCAGCCGGGGACAGTCCCAAGAGACCCAGTACTTC.

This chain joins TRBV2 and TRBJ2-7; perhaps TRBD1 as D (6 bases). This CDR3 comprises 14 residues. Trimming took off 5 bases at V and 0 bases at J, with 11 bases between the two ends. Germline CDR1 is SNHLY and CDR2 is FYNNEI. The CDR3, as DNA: TGTGCCAGCAGTCTCCGGGACACCTCCTACGAGCAGTACTTC. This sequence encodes CASSLRDTSYEQYF.

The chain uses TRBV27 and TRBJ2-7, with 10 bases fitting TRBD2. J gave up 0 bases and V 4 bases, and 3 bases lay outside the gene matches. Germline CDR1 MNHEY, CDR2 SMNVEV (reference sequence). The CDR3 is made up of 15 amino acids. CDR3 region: CASSSSGGASYEQYF. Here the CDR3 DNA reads TGTGCCAGCAGTTCTAGCGGGGGCGCCTCCTACGAGCAGTACTTC.

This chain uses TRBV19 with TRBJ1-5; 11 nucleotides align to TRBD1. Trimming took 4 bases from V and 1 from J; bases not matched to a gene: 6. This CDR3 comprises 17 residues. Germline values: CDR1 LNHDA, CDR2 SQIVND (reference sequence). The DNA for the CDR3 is TGTGCCAGTAGTAGGACAGGGGGCAGGTGGAGCAATCAGCCCCAGCATTTT. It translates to CASSRTGGRWSNQPQHF.

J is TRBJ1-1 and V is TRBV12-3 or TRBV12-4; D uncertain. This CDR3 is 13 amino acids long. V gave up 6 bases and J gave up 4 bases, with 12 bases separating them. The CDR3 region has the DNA TGTGCCAGCAGGTGGGAGGTTACCACTGAAGCTTTCTTT. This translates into CASRWEVTTEAFF.

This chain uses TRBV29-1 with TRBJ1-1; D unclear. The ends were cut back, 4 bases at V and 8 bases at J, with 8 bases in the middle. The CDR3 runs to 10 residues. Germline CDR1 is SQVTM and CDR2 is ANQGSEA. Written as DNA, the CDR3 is TGCAGCGTTGTCGAGAGGGAAGCTTTCTTT. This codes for CSVVEREAFF.

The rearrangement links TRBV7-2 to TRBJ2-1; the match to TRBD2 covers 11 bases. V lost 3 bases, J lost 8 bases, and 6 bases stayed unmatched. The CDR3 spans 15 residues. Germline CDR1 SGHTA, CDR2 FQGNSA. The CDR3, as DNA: TGTGCCAGCAGCTTGGTAACTAGCGGGAGATATGAGCAGTTCTTC. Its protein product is CASSLVTSGRYEQFF.

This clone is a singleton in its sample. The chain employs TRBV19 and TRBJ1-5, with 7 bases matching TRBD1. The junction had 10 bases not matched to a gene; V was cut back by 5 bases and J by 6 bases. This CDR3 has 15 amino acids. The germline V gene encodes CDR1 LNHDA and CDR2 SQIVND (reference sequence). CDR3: CASSPQGGRGQPQHF. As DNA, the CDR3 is TGTGCCAGTAGTCCTCAGGGGGGAAGGGGTCAGCCCCAGCATTTT.

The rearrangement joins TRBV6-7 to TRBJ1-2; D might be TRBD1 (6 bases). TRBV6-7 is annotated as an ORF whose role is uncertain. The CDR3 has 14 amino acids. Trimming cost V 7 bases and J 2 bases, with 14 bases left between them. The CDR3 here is CASTIYRVNYGYTF. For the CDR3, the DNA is TGTGCCAGCACCATCTACAGGGTAAACTATGGCTACACCTTC.

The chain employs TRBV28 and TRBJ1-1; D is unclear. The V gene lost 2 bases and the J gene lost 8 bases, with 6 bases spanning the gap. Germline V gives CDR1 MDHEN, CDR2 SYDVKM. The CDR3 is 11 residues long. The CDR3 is CASSLNWEAFF. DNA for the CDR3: TGTGCCAGCAGTTTAAACTGGGAAGCTTTCTTT.

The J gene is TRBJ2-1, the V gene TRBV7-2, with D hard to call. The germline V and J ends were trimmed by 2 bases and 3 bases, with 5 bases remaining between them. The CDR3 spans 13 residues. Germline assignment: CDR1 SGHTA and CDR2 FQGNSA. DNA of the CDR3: TGTGCCAGCAGCTTATCTCTCTACAATGAGCAGTTCTTC. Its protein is CASSLSLYNEQFF.

For the CDR3, the DNA is TGTGCCAGCAGTCCCAGGGGGCTCGGGAACACCATATATTTT. This sequence encodes CASSPRGLGNTIYF. The chain employs TRBV28 and TRBJ1-3; the match to TRBD1 covers 8 bases. The CDR3 contains 14 residues. V trimming: 5 bases; J trimming: 7 bases; junction bases outside the gene matches: 7. CDR1 is MDHEN and CDR2 is SYDVKM in the germline V gene. Looking up the rest from reference TRBV28 and TRBJ1-3 gives the full variable domain: DVKVTQSSRYLVKRTGEKVFLECVQDMDHENMFWYRQDPGLGLRLIYFSYDVKMKEKGDIPEGYSVSREKKERFSLILESASTNQTSMYLCASSPRGLGNTIYFGEGSWLTVV.

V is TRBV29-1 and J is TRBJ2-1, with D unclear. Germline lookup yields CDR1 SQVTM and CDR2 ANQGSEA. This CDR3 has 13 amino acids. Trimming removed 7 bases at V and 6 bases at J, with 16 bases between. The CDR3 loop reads CSAAPGHGNEQFF. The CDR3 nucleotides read TGCAGCGCGGCCCCGGGTCACGGCAATGAGCAGTTCTTC.

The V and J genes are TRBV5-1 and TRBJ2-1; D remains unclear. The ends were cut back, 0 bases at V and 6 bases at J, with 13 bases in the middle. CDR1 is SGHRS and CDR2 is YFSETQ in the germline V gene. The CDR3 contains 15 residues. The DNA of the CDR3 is TGCGCCAGCAGCTTGGGGTACACCGCCCCCAATGAGCAGTTCTTC. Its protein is CASSLGYTAPNEQFF.

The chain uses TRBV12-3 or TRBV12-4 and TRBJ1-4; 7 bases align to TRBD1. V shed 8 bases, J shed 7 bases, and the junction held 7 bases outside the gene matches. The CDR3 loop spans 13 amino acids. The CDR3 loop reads CASRQGFGEKLFF. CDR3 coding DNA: TGTGCCAGCCGACAGGGCTTCGGTGAAAAACTGTTTTTT.